This entry lists 12 T cell receptor beta chains sequenced from one sample in a study of shared clonotypes between healthy human individuals. This table comes from immunoSEQ multiplex PCR, and its TCRdb copy is limited to in-frame clones, with some not included. In the table there are some 650,000 clones, 97% of which are singletons. Sequenced sample: naive CD4+ T cells sorted from blood. Specified subset: CD45RA+ positively selected. The source of these receptors is a woman younger than 45 in good health.

This rearrangement joins TRBV7-9 to TRBJ2-2; D uncertain. Germline V gene data show CDR1 as SEHNR and CDR2 as FQNEAQ (reference sequence). Trimming shortened V by 6 bases and J by 1 base, and 9 bases separated the two germline ends. This CDR3 is 14 amino acids long. CDR3 DNA sequence: TGTGCCAGCAGTTCGGACCAGAACACCGGGGAGCTGTTTTTT. As protein: CASSSDQNTGELFF.

V gene TRBV10-3 combines with J gene TRBJ1-2; TRBD1 is a possible D gene (6 bases). The CDR3 has 16 amino acids. The germline V gene has CDR1 ENHRY and CDR2 SYGVKD. Trimming removed 3 bases from V and 4 bases from J, with 18 bases in between. Written as DNA, the CDR3 is TGTGCCATCAGTGACCCGAAGGGGGAATTCACCTATGGCTACACCTTC. This gives the protein CAISDPKGEFTYGYTF.

The chain employs TRBV29-1 and TRBJ1-3, with TRBD1 matching 7 bases. Germline V gene data show CDR1 as SQVTM and CDR2 as ANQGSEA. The CDR3 totals 16 residues. With 0 bases clipped from V and 3 bases from J, the junction kept 8 bases outside the gene matches. CDR3 in DNA: TGCAGCGTTGAAGATCCGGGACAGTCATTTGGAAACACCATATATTTT. Translated: CSVEDPGQSFGNTIYF.

J is TRBJ2-2 and V is TRBV5-1, with unresolved D. Germline V lookup: CDR1 SGHRS, CDR2 YFSETQ. The V gene lost 6 bases and the J gene lost 7 bases, with 13 bases spanning the gap. The CDR3 is 13 amino acids. The CDR3 coding sequence is TGCGCCAGCACTGGGCGAAGGATCGGGGAGCTGTTTTTT. This sequence encodes CASTGRRIGELFF.

This rearrangement joins TRBV5-1 to TRBJ2-5, with TRBD1 as a possible D gene (5 bases). This CDR3 spans 13 amino acids. V was shortened by 4 bases and J by 3 bases, with 10 bases between the two germline ends. Germline CDR1 SGHRS, CDR2 YFSETQ. The CDR3 spells CASSNDRKETQYF. The CDR3 DNA reads as TGCGCCAGCAGCAATGACAGAAAAGAGACCCAGTACTTC.

The chain recombines TRBV28 with TRBJ1-2; a weak D match, TRBD1 (6 bases). V was pared by 7 bases and J by 3 bases, with 12 bases between. There are 13 residues in the CDR3. Germline V lookup: CDR1 MDHEN, CDR2 SYDVKM. CDR3 nucleotides: TGTGCCAGCAACGAACAGGGTGACTATGGCTACACCTTC. Amino acid sequence: CASNEQGDYGYTF.

The chain carries TRBV28 and TRBJ2-5, with D unclear. The J call is in doubt because the DNA end fits TRBJ2-7 better. From germline, CDR1 is MDHEN and CDR2 SYDVKM. CDR3 length: 11 amino acids. CDR3 in amino acids: CAVVVNYEQYF. CDR3 coding DNA: TGTGCCGTGGTGGTAAACTACGAGCAGTACTTC.

The CDR3 DNA sequence: TGTGCCAGCAGCCAAGATAGGACTAGCGGGTTTGGGGAGACCCAGTACTTC. Translating gives CASSQDRTSGFGETQYF. The rearrangement joins TRBV4-2 to TRBJ2-5; 11 positions agree with TRBD2. The CDR3 totals 17 residues. Germline lookup yields CDR1 LGHNA and CDR2 YNFKEQ. V lost 0 bases to trimming and J lost 5 bases; unmatched junction nucleotides: 8.

The chain employs TRBV4-1 and TRBJ1-6; the D gene is possibly TRBD1 (5 bases). Deletions cut 2 bases from V and 8 bases from J, with 16 bases between. This CDR3 is 16 amino acids long. CDR1 and CDR2 (germline): MGHRA, YSYEKL. This chain's CDR3 is CASSQWPQGGDSPLHF. CDR3 nucleotide sequence: TGCGCCAGCAGCCAATGGCCCCAGGGAGGGGATTCACCCCTCCACTTT.

V gene TRBV30 combines with J gene TRBJ2-7; perhaps D is TRBD1 or TRBD2 (6 bases each). This CDR3 spans 15 amino acids. The germline V gene encodes CDR1 GTSNPN and CDR2 SVGIG (reference sequence). V lost 4 bases, J lost 1 base, and 17 bases lay in between. CDR3 residues: CAWTRPGALSYEQYF. The CDR3 nucleotides read TGTGCCTGGACTAGACCGGGGGCTTTGTCCTACGAGCAGTACTTC.

CDR3 nucleotides: TGTGCCAGCAGCTCGGGGGTCAGGGGCTCCTACGAGCAGTACTTC. Translated: CASSSGVRGSYEQYF. This chain connects TRBV5-6 to TRBJ2-7; either TRBD1 or TRBD2 may supply D (6 bases each). V was trimmed by 3 bases and J by 0 bases, leaving 13 bases between them. Germline lookup yields CDR1 SGHDT and CDR2 YYEEEE. The CDR3 contains 15 residues.

V usage is TRBV9 and J usage is TRBJ2-3; a possible D gene is TRBD1 (6 bases). Germline CDR1 is SGDLS and CDR2 is YYNGEE. V was cut by 0 bases and J by 2 bases, with 10 bases left in between. CDR3 length: 15 amino acids. In nucleotides, the CDR3 is TGTGCCAGCAGCGTAGTCGGGGACAACACAGATACGCAGTATTTT. This gives the protein CASSVVGDNTDTQYF.